One and the same sample provided the 3 T cell receptor beta chains below, sequenced in a study of spatial heterogeneity in lung cancer. The time point is: sample taken at primary tumor resection. Researchers sequenced whole RNA taken from tumor, nontumor lung or frozen PBMC without sorting. TCRdb re-derived calls from the 5' RACE reads in MiXCR, one entry per CDR3 protein. This repertoire shows some 22,000 distinct CDR3 sequences, 4.7% found once; its top ten account for around 5.2%. The starting material was PBMCs, obtained at surgery. The source is a male donor with early-stage non-small cell lung cancer.

This clonotype was counted ten times or more. J is TRBJ2-7 and V is TRBV14; D is possibly TRBD2 (6 bases). Germline values: CDR1 SGHDN, CDR2 FVKESK. The V end lost 2 bases, the J end lost 6 bases, and 11 bases lay between the germline ends. The CDR3 totals 13 residues. CDR3 in DNA: TGTGCCAGCAGCCAATGGGGAGGACGCGAGCAGTACTTC. Translated, it gives CASSQWGGREQYF.

At least ten counts were recorded for this clonotype. The J gene is TRBJ2-3, the V gene TRBV28, with D possibly matching TRBD1 (5 bases). The V gene's germline CDR1 is MDHEN and CDR2 SYDVKM. V was pared by 2 bases and J by 1 base, with 10 bases between. The length of the CDR3 is 15 residues. CDR3 DNA sequence: TGTGCCAGCAGTTTAGAAGGGGCAGGCACAGATACGCAGTATTTT. Translated, it gives CASSLEGAGTDTQYF.

This clonotype was found many times. The chain employs TRBV9 and TRBJ2-1; D is ambiguous. The CDR3 sequence is 18 residues long. V dropped 3 bases and J dropped 7 bases, with 26 bases sitting between them. CDR1 is SGDLS, CDR2 YYNGEE, per germline. In DNA, the CDR3 is TGTGCCAGCAGCGGCCGGCGGTCGAGTGGTGTAGAAGTAAATGAGCAGTTCTTC. It translates to CASSGRRSSGVEVNEQFF. Combining the CDR3 with reference TRBV9 and TRBJ2-1 gives the whole variable domain DSGVTQTPKHLITATGQRVTLRCSPRSGDLSVYWYQQSLDQGLQFLIQYYNGEERAKGNILERFSAQQFPDLHSELNLSSLELGDSALYFCASSGRRSSGVEVNEQFFGPGTRLTVL.